Each of the 26 T cell receptor beta chains below was sequenced from the same sample in a study of OX40 agonist ivuxolimab in advanced cancers. TCRdb's copy holds only in-frame clones and misses some; the assay was immunoSEQ multiplex PCR. Among about 70,000 clones listed, approximately 89% were seen once. Sequencing used CD4+ or CD8+ T cells sorted from blood, obtained in a trial of the OX40 agonist ivuxolimab. These receptors were collected from an adult with an advanced solid tumor such as melanoma, head and neck, liver or kidney cancer.

V and J are TRBV7-9 and TRBJ2-6; 7 bases match TRBD1. The CDR3 length is 18 residues. CDR1 and CDR2 from the germline V gene are SEHNR and FQNEAQ (reference sequence). V trimming: 1 base; J trimming: 0 bases; junction bases outside the gene matches: 6. CDR3: CASSLGDSRSSGANVLTF. The CDR3 DNA reads as TGTGCCAGCAGCTTAGGGGACAGTCGAAGCTCTGGGGCCAACGTCCTGACTTTC.

The chain is built from TRBV19 and TRBJ2-1; 8 positions agree with TRBD1. CDR3 length: 15 amino acids. CDR1 is LNHDA, CDR2 SQIVND, per germline (reference sequence). V lost 2 bases to trimming and J lost 6 bases; unmatched junction nucleotides: 6. The CDR3 DNA follows: TGTGCCAGTAGTATAATCGGACAGGGCCTCAATGAGCAGTTCTTC. Protein product: CASSIIGQGLNEQFF.

V and J are TRBV5-5 and TRBJ2-5; possible D gene TRBD2, 5 bases. V was shortened by 4 bases and J by 1 base, with 11 bases between the two germline ends. This CDR3 is built from 14 residues. Germline CDR1 and CDR2: SGHKS and YYEKEE (reference sequence). Here the CDR3 reads CASSPRLTQETQYF. The DNA for the CDR3 is TGTGCCAGCAGCCCACGACTAACCCAAGAGACCCAGTACTTC.

The V call is TRBV30, the J call TRBJ1-5; a weak D match, TRBD1 (6 bases). The CDR3 extends over 13 amino acids. With 4 bases removed from V and 0 bases from J, the gap between germline ends came to 7 bases. Germline V CDR1 and CDR2: GTSNPN, SVGIG (reference sequence). The DNA for the CDR3 is TGTGCCTGGAACAGGGATAGCAATCAGCCCCAGCATTTT. Residues: CAWNRDSNQPQHF.

The chain uses TRBV7-5 and TRBJ2-2. TRBV7-5 is described as a pseudogene. There are 17 residues in the CDR3. In DNA, the CDR3 is TGTGCCAGAAGCGTGTTTGAGGCGCGAGGGGACACCGGGGAGCTGTTTTTT. Amino acid sequence: CARSVFEARGDTGELFF.

The V and J genes are TRBV19 and TRBJ1-2; TRBD1 might be the D (5 bases). CDR1 and CDR2 (germline): LNHDA, SQIVND (reference sequence). Trimming took off 7 bases at V and 2 bases at J, with 17 bases between the two ends. This CDR3 comprises 15 residues. The CDR3 region has the DNA TGTGCCAGTACCCCATCCCGGGACGGGAACTATGGCTACACCTTC. Its protein is CASTPSRDGNYGYTF.

The chain recombines TRBV10-3 with TRBJ1-2, with D tentatively TRBD1 (5 bases). The V end lost 6 bases, the J end lost 4 bases, and 12 bases lay between the germline ends. The CDR3 is 13 amino acids. CDR1 and CDR2 from the germline V gene are ENHRY and SYGVKD. CDR3 in DNA: TGTGCCATCAGCGCTGGGACGGCCTATGGCTACACCTTC. Amino acids: CAISAGTAYGYTF.

The CDR3 DNA sequence: TGCGCCAGCTGTACTTCTGCGGACACTGAAGCTTTCTTT. Translated, it gives CASCTSADTEAFF. The J gene is TRBJ1-1, the V gene TRBV5-1; D remains ambiguous. This CDR3 comprises 13 residues. Germline CDR1 reads SGHRS; CDR2 reads YFSETQ. Between the trimmed V and J ends, which lost 7 bases and 3 bases, there was a span of 13 bases. The variable domain in full, completed from reference TRBV5-1 and TRBJ1-1, reads KAGVTQTPRYLIKTRGQQVTLSCSPISGHRSVSWYQQTPGQGLQFLFEYFSETQRNKGNFPGRFSGRQFSNSRSEMNVSTLELGDSALYLCASCTSADTEAFFGQGTRLTVV.

A word on this clone: Lacking the conserved final phenylalanine or tryptophan, this CDR3 likely reflects a read error. V and J are TRBV11-2 and TRBJ1-6; D might be TRBD1 (6 bases). With 5 bases removed from V and 10 bases from J, the gap between germline ends came to 24 bases. In germline, CDR1 is SGHAT, CDR2 FQNNGV. This CDR3 comprises 17 residues. The CDR3 loop reads CASSNHASGVGGSPLHL. The CDR3 DNA reads TGTGCCAGCAGCAACCACGCCTCAGGGGTGGGTGGATCACCCCTCCACCTT.

The chain employs TRBV2 and TRBJ2-2, with D maybe TRBD1 (7 bases). This CDR3 contains 15 residues. Germline V lookup: CDR1 SNHLY, CDR2 FYNNEI. Trimming removed 3 bases at V and 4 bases at J, with 12 bases between. This CDR3 reads CASSEEGAATGELFF. DNA for the CDR3: TGTGCCAGCAGTGAGGAGGGGGCGGCCACCGGGGAGCTGTTTTTT.

V is TRBV13 and J is TRBJ2-1; perhaps D is TRBD1 or TRBD2 (6 bases each). The CDR3 loop spans 15 amino acids. The germline CDR1 and CDR2 sequences are PRHDT and FYEKMQ (reference sequence). V lost 2 bases and J 5 bases, leaving 13 bases between the germline ends. The CDR3 DNA reads TGTGCCAGCAGCTTACAGGGGAGGTACAACAATGAGCAGTTCTTC. Amino acid sequence: CASSLQGRYNNEQFF.

This clone is a singleton in its sample. This rearrangement joins TRBV6-6 to TRBJ2-7; D is possibly TRBD1 (5 bases). The CDR3 consists of 16 residues. CDR1 is MNHNY and CDR2 is SVGAGI in the germline V gene (reference sequence). V gave up 2 bases and J gave up 6 bases, with 20 bases separating them. For the CDR3, the DNA is TGTGCCAGCAGTTACCAGGGTCGTAATCCTTTTTCCGAGCAGTACTTC. This sequence encodes CASSYQGRNPFSEQYF.

The V call is TRBV5-1, the J call TRBJ2-7; no reliable D call. Germline CDR1 SGHRS, CDR2 YFSETQ. The V end lost 4 bases, the J end lost 2 bases, and 10 bases lay between the germline ends. CDR3 size: 13 residues. The CDR3 sequence is CASSPASTYEQYF. In nucleotides, the CDR3 is TGCGCCAGCAGCCCGGCATCAACCTACGAGCAGTACTTC.

The gene calls are TRBV5-1 and TRBJ2-2, with D maybe TRBD1 (6 bases). The germline V and J ends were trimmed by 3 bases and 4 bases, with 22 bases remaining between them. This CDR3 is built from 18 residues. Looked up from germline, CDR1 is SGHRS and CDR2 is YFSETQ. CDR3 protein: CASSSTQGHQRATGELFF. The CDR3 region has the DNA TGCGCCAGCAGCTCAACGCAGGGACACCAGCGAGCCACCGGGGAGCTGTTTTTT. Full variable domain (missing parts from reference TRBV5-1 and TRBJ2-2): KAGVTQTPRYLIKTRGQQVTLSCSPISGHRSVSWYQQTPGQGLQFLFEYFSETQRNKGNFPGRFSGRQFSNSRSEMNVSTLELGDSALYLCASSSTQGHQRATGELFFGEGSRLTVL.

CDR3 residues: CASSKVVGGKNTEAFF. DNA of the CDR3: TGTGCCAGCAGCAAAGTCGTTGGCGGTAAGAACACTGAAGCTTTCTTT. This chain links TRBV21-1 with TRBJ1-1. TRBV21-1 corresponds to a pseudogene. The CDR3 is 16 amino acids.

The chain uses TRBV30 and TRBJ1-1; D not resolved. The CDR3 is made up of 13 amino acids. Germline V gives CDR1 GTSNPN, CDR2 SVGIG (reference sequence). Trimming shortened V by 2 bases and J by 5 bases, and 12 bases separated the two germline ends. The CDR3: CAWSSRFRTEAFF. The CDR3 DNA reads TGTGCCTGGAGTAGTAGGTTTCGGACTGAAGCTTTCTTT.

The rearrangement joins TRBV7-9 to TRBJ2-5; 8 positions agree with TRBD2. Germline V gene lookup returns CDR1 SEHNR and CDR2 FQNEAQ (reference sequence). V lost 5 bases and J lost 2; bases outside the gene matches: 10. This CDR3 region has 16 residues. The CDR3 is CASSLGRATTQETQYF. CDR3 nucleotides: TGTGCCAGCAGCCTCGGGAGGGCGACGACACAAGAGACCCAGTACTTC.

The chain links TRBV5-1 to TRBJ2-2; a weak D match, TRBD1 (6 bases). Germline lookup yields CDR1 SGHRS and CDR2 YFSETQ. V dropped 1 base and J dropped 7 bases, with 20 bases sitting between them. This CDR3 spans 17 amino acids. CDR3 sequence: CASSLTGTTERGGELFF. The CDR3 region has the DNA TGCGCCAGCAGCTTGACAGGGACCACAGAAAGGGGCGGGGAGCTGTTTTTT.

This clone was seen once. The gene calls are TRBV5-1 and TRBJ2-3, with 16 bases lining up with TRBD2. The CDR3 is 17 amino acids. The ends lost 4 bases at V and 6 bases at J; junction bases unmatched: 8. Germline V gene sequence: CDR1 SGHRS, CDR2 YFSETQ. CDR3 coding DNA: TGCGCCAGCAGCACCGGGACTAGCGGGGGGGCCCGGGATACGCAGTATTTT. Amino acids: CASSTGTSGGARDTQYF. Full variable domain (remainder filled in from reference TRBV5-1 and TRBJ2-3): KAGVTQTPRYLIKTRGQQVTLSCSPISGHRSVSWYQQTPGQGLQFLFEYFSETQRNKGNFPGRFSGRQFSNSRSEMNVSTLELGDSALYLCASSTGTSGGARDTQYFGPGTRLTVL.

This clone came up a few times. This chain connects TRBV6-5 to TRBJ2-1, with unresolved D. Germline V gene data show CDR1 as MNHEY and CDR2 as SVGAGI. The CDR3 covers 15 residues. The V and J ends lost 5 bases and 5 bases respectively, with 16 bases between them. In nucleotides, the CDR3 is TGTGCCAGCAGTACGGTAACGCAGACAAACAATGAGCAGTTCTTC. The encoded protein is CASSTVTQTNNEQFF.

The chain recombines TRBV5-1 with TRBJ2-7; D is unclear. Germline-derived CDR1 and CDR2 are SGHRS and YFSETQ. The CDR3 runs to 16 residues. V lost 4 bases to trimming and J lost 3 bases, with 20 bases between them. The CDR3 sequence: CASSLSPILLGYEQYF. The CDR3, as DNA: TGCGCCAGCAGCCTCTCCCCAATACTACTTGGCTACGAGCAGTACTTC.

The chain links TRBV5-6 to TRBJ2-1; no reliable D call. The V gene lost 2 bases and the J gene lost 5 bases, with 5 bases spanning the gap. There are 12 residues in the CDR3. Per germline, CDR1 SGHDT and CDR2 YYEEEE. Written as DNA, the CDR3 is TGTGCCAGCAGCTTTACGAACAATGAGCAGTTCTTC. It yields the protein CASSFTNNEQFF.

The V gene is TRBV6-5, the J gene TRBJ1-5, with TRBD1 matching over 7 bases. Germline V lookup: CDR1 MNHEY, CDR2 SVGAGI. The CDR3 is 12 residues long. With V trimmed by 10 bases and J by 7 bases, 7 bases remained unmatched. The CDR3 region has the DNA TGTGCCATACGACAGGGTAAGCAGCCCCAGCATTTT. Protein product: CAIRQGKQPQHF.

The CDR3 loop is CASSYSNQGGYGYTF. CDR3 bases: TGTGCCAGCAGTTACTCGAATCAGGGAGGCTATGGCTACACCTTC. The chain joins TRBV6-6 to TRBJ1-2, with D possibly being TRBD1 (5 bases). With 0 bases removed from V and 4 bases from J, the gap between germline ends came to 12 bases. In germline, CDR1 is MNHNY, CDR2 SVGAGI (reference sequence). The CDR3 covers 15 residues.

The chain has TRBV5-4 and TRBJ1-4, with 8 bases identical to TRBD1. CDR3 length: 16 amino acids. Per the germline V gene, CDR1 is SGHNT and CDR2 is YYREEE (reference sequence). J gave up 5 bases and V 4 bases, and 10 bases lay outside the gene matches. CDR3 sequence reads: CASSPGQGRINEKLFF. As DNA, the CDR3 is TGTGCCAGCAGCCCAGGACAGGGCCGGATCAATGAAAAACTGTTTTTT.

The J gene is TRBJ1-6, the V gene TRBV2; 10 bases match TRBD1. Germline lookup yields CDR1 SNHLY and CDR2 FYNNEI. Trimming took 7 bases from V and 3 from J; bases not matched to a gene: 6. The CDR3 runs to 16 residues. CDR3 sequence (DNA): TGTGCCAGCATCGAGGGACAGGGGAACTATAATTCACCCCTCCACTTT. It encodes CASIEGQGNYNSPLHF.